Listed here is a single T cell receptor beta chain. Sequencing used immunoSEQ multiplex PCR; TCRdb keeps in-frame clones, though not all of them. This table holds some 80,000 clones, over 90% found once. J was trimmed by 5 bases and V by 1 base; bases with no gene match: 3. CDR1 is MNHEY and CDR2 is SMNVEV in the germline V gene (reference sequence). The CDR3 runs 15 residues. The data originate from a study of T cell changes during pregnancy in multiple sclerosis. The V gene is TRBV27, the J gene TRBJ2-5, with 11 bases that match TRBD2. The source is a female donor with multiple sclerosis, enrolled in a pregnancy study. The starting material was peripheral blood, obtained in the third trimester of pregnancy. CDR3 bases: TGTGCCAGCAGTTTATTTAGCGGGGGGGAGGAGACCCAGTACTTC. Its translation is CASSLFSGGEETQYF.